This T cell receptor beta chain appears in the sequencing data of a study of response to subunit inactivated influenza vaccine (dated by TCRdb to the late 2010s). Some background on the complete study: To follow how T cells responded to a trivalent subunit inactivated influenza vaccine, the researchers relied on deep quantitative profiling of the T cell receptor repertoire. The research as a whole found: The authors proposed that each seasonal influenza vaccination may bring in only a limited number of new T cells.

The library was generated by RT-PCR. This sample was sequenced with an Illumina HiSeq 2500. The public reads were quality trimmed at Q25 with fastp and then assembled into clones with MiXCR by TCRdb, keeping productive beta chains. Under each unique CDR3 protein, matching rows form one entry showing the most common genes and DNA. The sample table lists hundreds of thousands of distinct CDR3 sequences, 12% of them with a count of one. About 7.8% of the sample lies in the top ten. Taken from cysteine to phenylalanine, the CDR3 has 18 residues. Only the CDR3 DNA stays, 54 bases, in frame from base 1. The junction carries 28 bases between V and J, which are trimmed by 4 bases and 9 bases respectively. CDR1 and CDR2 are drawn from the germline V gene: MNHEY, SVGAGI. This clonotype was observed at least ten times. No cognate antigen has been identified for it. Qualities for individual bases were not recorded, and no much larger clone is one base off.

Here the chain combines TRBV6-5 and TRBJ2-1, with TRBD2 tentatively as D gene (5 bases match). The origin of this receptor is a man aged 50-59 years who received an inactivated influenza vaccine. Donor details come from another sample of the same person, matched by shared clones. The source was non-naive T cells sorted from PBMCs, collected approximately 15 days before vaccination. Taken with the paper, the label for cell subset or site translates to: memory T cell fraction. Here is the DNA: TGTGCCAGCAGTTTATTTCCGGTGGACTTTAGTGGCTTCACTGAGCAGTTCTTC. This gives the protein CASSLFPVDFSGFTEQFF.